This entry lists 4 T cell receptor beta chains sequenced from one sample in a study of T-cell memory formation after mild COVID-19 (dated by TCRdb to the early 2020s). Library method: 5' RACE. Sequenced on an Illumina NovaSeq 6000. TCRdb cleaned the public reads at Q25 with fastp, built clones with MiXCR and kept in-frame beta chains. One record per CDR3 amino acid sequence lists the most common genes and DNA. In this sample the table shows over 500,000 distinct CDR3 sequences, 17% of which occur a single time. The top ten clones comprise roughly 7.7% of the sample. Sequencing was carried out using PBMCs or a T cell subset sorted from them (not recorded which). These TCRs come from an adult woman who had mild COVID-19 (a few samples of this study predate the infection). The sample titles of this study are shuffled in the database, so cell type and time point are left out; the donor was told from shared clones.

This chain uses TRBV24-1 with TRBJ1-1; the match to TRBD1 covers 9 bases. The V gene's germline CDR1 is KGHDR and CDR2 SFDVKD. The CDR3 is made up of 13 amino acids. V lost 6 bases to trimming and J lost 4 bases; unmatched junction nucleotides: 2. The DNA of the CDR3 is TGTGCCACCAGTCCGGACAGGGGCACTGAAGCTTTCTTT. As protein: CATSPDRGTEAFF.

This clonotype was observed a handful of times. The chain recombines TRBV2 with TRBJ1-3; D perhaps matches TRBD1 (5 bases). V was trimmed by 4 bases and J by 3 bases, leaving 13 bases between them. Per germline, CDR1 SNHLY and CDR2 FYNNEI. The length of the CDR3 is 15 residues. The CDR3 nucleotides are TGTGCCAGCAGTGGTTATCCGGGACTTGGAAACACCATATATTTT. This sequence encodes CASSGYPGLGNTIYF.

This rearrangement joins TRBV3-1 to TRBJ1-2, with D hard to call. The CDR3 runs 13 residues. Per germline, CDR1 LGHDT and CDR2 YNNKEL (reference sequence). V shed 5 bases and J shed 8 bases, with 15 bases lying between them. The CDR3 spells CASSGGLPDGYTF. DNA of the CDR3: TGTGCCAGCAGCGGAGGACTGCCCGACGGCTACACCTTC.

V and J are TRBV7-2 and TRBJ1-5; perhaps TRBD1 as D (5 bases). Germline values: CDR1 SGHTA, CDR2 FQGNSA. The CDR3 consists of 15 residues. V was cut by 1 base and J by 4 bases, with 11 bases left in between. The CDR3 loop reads CASSLDWGGNQPQHF. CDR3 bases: TGTGCCAGCAGCTTAGATTGGGGGGGGAATCAGCCCCAGCATTTT.